This is a list of T cell receptor beta chains from one sample in a study of siplizumab effects on memory and regulatory T cells. Generated by immunoSEQ multiplex PCR, the TCRdb table keeps only in-frame clones and is missing some. The sample yields 90,000 to 120,000 clones, approximately 94% seen once. Sequences were obtained from Tregs sorted from blood. All receptors come from a human donor in good health. The CDR3 runs from the conserved cysteine through the conserved F or W. The order of the fields is CDR3 protein, CDR3 DNA, D gene, J gene, clone size, V gene. A D gene is named only where the DNA matches it firmly. The size field is filled for only some rows; it gives once, few, many or a size class.

CASRGDIPTDTQYF,TGCGCCAGCCGGGGGGACATCCCCACAGATACGCAGTATTTT,-,TRBJ2-3,once,TRBV5-1
CATRPGRRNTEAFF,TGTGCCACTAGACCGGGACGGAGGAACACTGAAGCTTTCTTT,-,TRBJ1-1,-,TRBV15
CAGRPSGTGYGYTF,TGTGCCGGCAGACCTTCCGGGACAGGCTATGGCTACACCTTC,TRBD1,TRBJ1-2,-,TRBV28
CASSYGPGRTEAFF,TGTGCCAGCAGTTACGGTCCGGGGAGGACTGAAGCTTTCTTT,-,TRBJ1-1,-,TRBV6-5
CASSQGERRQNEKLFF,TGCGCCAGCAGCCAAGGGGAACGACGGCAGAATGAAAAACTGTTTTTT,-,TRBJ1-4,-,TRBV4-1
CASSRLAGGNEQFF,TGCGCCAGCAGTCGACTAGCGGGAGGCAATGAGCAGTTCTTC,TRBD2,TRBJ2-1,-,TRBV10-1
CASSLGGSLETQYF,TGTGCCAGCAGCTTAGGCGGGAGTCTGGAGACCCAGTACTTC,TRBD2,TRBJ2-5,-,TRBV7-7
CASSPGPTNSDTQYF,TGTGCCAGCTCACCGGGACCGACAAATTCGGATACGCAGTATTTT,-,TRBJ2-3,-,TRBV18
CAEPWALQNQPQHF,TGTGCAGAACCCTGGGCGTTACAGAATCAGCCCCAGCATTTT,-,TRBJ1-5,-,TRBV9
CASSLVGTVGEQYF,TGTGCCAGCAGCTTAGTAGGGACAGTTGGGGAGCAGTACTTC,TRBD1,TRBJ2-7,once,TRBV7-2
CAISTARQETQYF,TGTGCCATCTCTACGGCCCGCCAAGAGACCCAGTACTTC,-,TRBJ2-5,-,TRBV10-3
CATSRDGSDNSPLHF,TGTGCCACCAGCAGAGACGGAAGTGATAATTCACCCCTCCACTTT,-,TRBJ1-6,-,TRBV15
CASSGLRRSASSYEQYF,TGTGCCAGCAGTGGCCTACGTCGGAGCGCCTCCTCCTACGAGCAGTACTTC,-,TRBJ2-7,-,TRBV25-1
CASSLDRGKAFF,TGTGCCAGCAGCTTAGACAGGGGAAAGGCTTTCTTT,-,TRBJ1-1,-,TRBV11-2
CAISESGTGEETQYF,TGTGCCATCAGTGAGTCCGGGACAGGGGAAGAGACCCAGTACTTC,TRBD1,TRBJ2-5,-,TRBV10-3
CASSANQPQHF,TGTGCCAGCAGTGCAAATCAGCCCCAGCATTTT,-,TRBJ1-5,-,TRBV6-5
CSVDGREGSYEQYF,TGCAGCGTTGATGGGCGGGAGGGCTCCTACGAGCAGTACTTC,TRBD2,TRBJ2-7,-,TRBV29-1
CASSKGRLYEQYF,TGTGCCAGCAGCAAAGGACGGCTCTACGAGCAGTACTTC,-,TRBJ2-7,-,TRBV28
CASTKARTVNEKLFF,TGTGCCAGCACTAAAGCACGGACAGTCAATGAAAAACTGTTTTTT,-,TRBJ1-4,-,TRBV28
CASSLAGTKNIQYF,TGTGCCAGCAGCTTAGCAGGCACCAAAAACATTCAGTACTTC,-,TRBJ2-4,-,TRBV5-6
CSVKVDRIYGTNEKLFF,TGCAGCGTTAAAGTGGACAGGATCTACGGAACCAATGAAAAACTGTTTTTT,TRBD1,TRBJ1-4,-,TRBV29-1
CASSLTDTQYF,TGTGCCAGCAGCTTAACAGATACGCAGTATTTT,-,TRBJ2-3,-,TRBV7-9
CASSLGRGQYF,TGTGCCAGCAGCTTGGGTAGGGGGCAGTATTTT,-,TRBJ2-3,once,TRBV5-6
CASSWTRASGENTQYF,TGTGCCAGCAGTTGGACCAGGGCGTCTGGAGAGAATACGCAGTATTTT,-,TRBJ2-3,-,TRBV6-6
CASSPGTEDQPQHF,TGTGCCAGCTCACCCGGGACAGAGGATCAGCCCCAGCATTTT,TRBD1,TRBJ1-5,-,TRBV18
CASSDIGTGANLEQFF,TGTGCCAGCAGTGACATAGGAACAGGGGCGAATCTTGAGCAGTTCTTC,TRBD1,TRBJ2-1,-,TRBV6-4
CSAPISHEQFF,TGCAGTGCCCCTATCAGTCATGAGCAGTTCTTC,-,TRBJ2-1,-,TRBV20-1
CSARKGTEAFF,TGCAGTGCTAGAAAGGGCACTGAAGCTTTCTTT,-,TRBJ1-1,-,TRBV20-1
CAWGKTSQGPTGYTF,TGTGCCTGGGGTAAGACTTCACAGGGACCTACTGGCTACACCTTC,-,TRBJ1-2,-,TRBV30
CASSPTGARFSNQPQHF,TGTGCCAGTAGCCCAACGGGGGCGCGGTTTAGCAATCAGCCCCAGCATTTT,-,TRBJ1-5,-,TRBV19
CASSLDSSGNTIYF,TGTGCCAGCAGCTTGGACAGCTCTGGAAACACCATATATTTT,-,TRBJ1-3,-,TRBV5-5
CSAGLSTGLNTEAFF,TGCAGCGCCGGGCTGAGTACAGGACTGAACACTGAAGCTTTCTTT,-,TRBJ1-1,-,TRBV29-1
CASKGGNQGPSGANVLTF,TGTGCCAGTAAGGGGGGGAATCAGGGTCCTTCTGGGGCCAACGTCCTGACTTTC,-,TRBJ2-6,-,TRBV19
CASSMGGTGANVLTF,TGTGCCAGCAGCATGGGGGGCACTGGGGCCAACGTCCTGACTTTC,-,TRBJ2-6,-,TRBV21-1
CASSYDSVETQYF,TGTGCCAGCAGTTACGACTCCGTAGAGACCCAGTACTTC,-,TRBJ2-5,-,TRBV6-5
CASSPAKLGGGETQYF,TGCGCCAGCAGCCCAGCGAAGTTAGGGGGTGGGGAGACCCAGTACTTC,-,TRBJ2-5,once,TRBV4-1
CASSHTSASLYEQYF,TGTGCCAGCAGTCACACTAGCGCCTCCCTGTACGAGCAGTACTTC,TRBD2,TRBJ2-7,-,TRBV6-5
CASRTYTPYGSGANVLTF,TGTGCCAGTCGGACCTACACCCCGTATGGCTCTGGGGCCAACGTCCTGACTTTC,-,TRBJ2-6,-,TRBV19
CASSDPPRRSLRGNQPQHF,TGCGCCAGCAGTGACCCCCCCCGTAGGTCTTTAAGGGGGAATCAGCCCCAGCATTTT,-,TRBJ1-5,few,TRBV10-1
CASSFIGRPSTDTQYF,TGCGCCAGCAGCTTTATCGGCAGGCCTAGCACAGATACGCAGTATTTT,-,TRBJ2-3,-,TRBV5-1
CASSLRVETQYF,TGTGCCAGCAGTTTAAGGGTAGAGACCCAGTACTTC,-,TRBJ2-5,-,TRBV6-1
CASRITLVNEQFF,TGTGCCAGCAGGATTACACTGGTTAATGAGCAGTTCTTC,-,TRBJ2-1,-,TRBV28
CASSIRRDKSYEQYF,TGTGCCAGTAGTATTAGAAGGGACAAATCCTACGAGCAGTACTTC,-,TRBJ2-7,-,TRBV19
CASRFLTPGWTQYF,TGTGCCAGCAGATTCCTAACTCCGGGGTGGACGCAGTATTTT,-,TRBJ2-3,-,TRBV27
CASSRLRNTDTQYF,TGTGCCAGCAGCAGACTACGCAACACAGATACGCAGTATTTT,-,TRBJ2-3,once,TRBV7-3
CASSGTVPSAFF,TGTGCCAGCAGTGGGACAGTGCCCTCGGCTTTCTTT,-,TRBJ1-1,-,TRBV25-1
CASNTRGGSPKNEQFF,TGTGCCAGCAATACTCGGGGAGGGTCCCCTAAGAATGAGCAGTTCTTC,TRBD2,TRBJ2-1,-,TRBV28
CARSGLRSNEQFF,TGTGCCCGATCGGGACTGCGAAGCAATGAGCAGTTCTTC,-,TRBJ2-1,-,TRBV30
CASSLATGGKHF,TGTGCCAGCAGTTTAGCCACCGGGGGAAAGCATTTT,-,TRBJ1-5,few,TRBV28